This T cell receptor (beta chain) is from a study of T cells in localized non-small cell lung cancer. Sequencing used immunoSEQ multiplex PCR; TCRdb keeps in-frame clones, though not all of them. Of 8,500 to 10,000 clones in the sample, about nine tenths were seen once. Germline V gives CDR1 MGHRA, CDR2 YSYEKL. V was shortened by 2 bases and J by 3 bases, with 9 bases between the two germline ends. The CDR3 length is 14 residues. This clone has more than one count but fewer than ten. The sequences come from peripheral blood, collected before any cancer treatment. The chain combines TRBV4-1 with TRBJ2-3; the D gene could be TRBD1 or TRBD2 (5 bases each). The sequence was collected from a female donor at least 60 years old with stage II squamous cell lung carcinoma. CDR3 sequence (DNA): TGCGCCAGCAGCCAAACCGGGACGACAGATACGCAGTATTTT. It yields the protein CASSQTGTTDTQYF.